What follows are 31 T cell receptor beta chains derived from one specimen sequenced in a study of blood T cell repertoires in COVID-19. Method: immunoSEQ multiplex PCR; TCRdb's copy keeps in-frame clones and lacks some. The sample has around 40,000 clones; around 79% are singletons. Sequencing was performed on peripheral blood. These receptors all come from a man aged 70 or older with acute or convalescent COVID-19.

The chain employs TRBV7-8 and TRBJ2-7; D perhaps matches TRBD1 (6 bases). Germline V lookup: CDR1 SGHVS, CDR2 FQNEAQ. Trimming took 2 bases from V and 0 from J, leaving 11 bases between them. The CDR3 runs to 15 residues. The CDR3 DNA sequence: TGTGCCAGCAGCTTACGGGACATCAGCTCCTACGAGCAGTACTTC. It specifies CASSLRDISSYEQYF.

A single count supports this clone. V is TRBV4-1 and J is TRBJ1-5, with D uncertain. This CDR3 has 16 residues. V lost 7 bases, J lost 0 bases, and 16 bases lay in between. Germline V gives CDR1 MGHRA, CDR2 YSYEKL. CDR3 DNA sequence: TGCGCCAGCACCCCAAGAGTCAGCGATAGCAATCAGCCCCAGCATTTT. It specifies CASTPRVSDSNQPQHF.

The chain employs TRBV24-1 and TRBJ2-1; a weak D match, TRBD1 (6 bases). The CDR3 sequence is 13 residues long. Germline V gives CDR1 KGHDR, CDR2 SFDVKD. Between the trimmed V and J ends, which lost 5 bases and 6 bases, there was a span of 10 bases. CDR3 DNA sequence: TGTGCCACCAGTGTCCTAGGGGGCAATGAGCAGTTCTTC. As protein: CATSVLGGNEQFF.

This chain uses TRBV3-1 (or the pseudogene TRBV3-2) with TRBJ2-5, with D possibly being TRBD1 (6 bases). Trimming shortened V by 3 bases and J by 5 bases, and 19 bases separated the two germline ends. This CDR3 is built from 16 residues. Germline values: CDR1 LGHDT, CDR2 YNNKEL (reference sequence). CDR3 loop: CASSHPRGGGRETQYF. The CDR3, as DNA: TGTGCCAGCAGCCACCCAAGGGGTGGGGGCCGGGAGACCCAGTACTTC.

The count of this clone is one. The chain couples TRBV12-3 or TRBV12-4 to TRBJ2-1, with TRBD2 matching 10 bases. There are 13 residues in the CDR3. The V and J ends lost 8 bases and 8 bases, in that order; junction bases with no gene match: 6. CDR3 amino acids: CASSASGSDEQFF. CDR3 DNA: TGTGCCAGCTCGGCTAGCGGGAGCGATGAGCAGTTCTTC.

V is TRBV9 and J is TRBJ2-5; possible D gene TRBD2, 5 bases. The CDR3 spans 14 residues. Germline values: CDR1 SGDLS, CDR2 YYNGEE. V shed 4 bases and J shed 1 base, with 11 bases lying between them. CDR3 coding DNA: TGTGCCAGCAGCTCCGGGGATATCCAAGAGACCCAGTACTTC. Translating gives CASSSGDIQETQYF.

The V gene is TRBV11-2, the J gene TRBJ2-7; 8 nucleotides agree with TRBD1. The CDR3 loop spans 16 amino acids. Germline V lookup: CDR1 SGHAT, CDR2 FQNNGV. Trimming at V came to 5 bases and at J to 7 bases, leaving 16 bases not matched to a gene. In nucleotides, the CDR3 is TGTGCCAGCAGCCGCCGGACAGGGCACATCCTGGGGGAGCAGTACTTC. Translation: CASSRRTGHILGEQYF.

The rearrangement joins TRBV14 to TRBJ2-3, with D possibly being TRBD1 (6 bases). The CDR3 is made up of 15 amino acids. Germline-derived CDR1 and CDR2 are SGHDN and FVKESK. Trimming stripped 3 bases from V and 11 bases from J, with 21 bases between. The CDR3 protein is CASSQGRGPSSRQYF. CDR3 DNA: TGTGCCAGCAGCCAGGGCAGGGGTCCCTCATCTAGGCAGTATTTT.

This clone was observed a single time. V gene TRBV15 combines with J gene TRBJ1-4; D gene ambiguous. Per germline, CDR1 LNHNV and CDR2 YYDKDF (reference sequence). The CDR3 runs 12 residues. CDR3 sequence: CATRPWEGKLFF. The CDR3 region has the DNA TGTGCAACCCGCCCTTGGGAGGGAAAACTGTTTTTT.

The table lists this clone with a count of one. The chain employs TRBV5-1 and TRBJ2-3; 10 bases align to TRBD2. Trimming cost V 7 bases and J 0 bases; bases outside gene matches: 5. This CDR3 is built from 15 residues. Germline-derived CDR1 and CDR2 are SGHRS and YFSETQ. As DNA, the CDR3 is TGCGCCAGCTGGGCTAGCGGGAGTAGCACAGATACGCAGTATTTT. Amino acid sequence: CASWASGSSTDTQYF.

V gene TRBV7-2 combines with J gene TRBJ1-3; TRBD1 matches at 7 bases. Germline lookup yields CDR1 SGHTA and CDR2 FQGNSA. V trimming: 1 base; J trimming: 8 bases; junction bases outside the gene matches: 8. CDR3 length: 15 amino acids. CDR3 sequence (DNA): TGTGCCAGCAGCTTAGACCGGACAGGTGTATACACCATATATTTT. Translating gives CASSLDRTGVYTIYF.

The chain joins TRBV2 to TRBJ1-2, with TRBD1 identical over 10 bases. The CDR3 totals 14 residues. Germline CDR1 and CDR2: SNHLY and FYNNEI. Trimming removed 2 bases from V and 5 bases from J; junction bases left unmatched: 2. This chain's CDR3 is CASSEMDRGYGYTF. The CDR3 region has the DNA TGTGCCAGCAGTGAAATGGACAGGGGGTATGGCTACACCTTC.

V gene TRBV4-2 combines with J gene TRBJ2-7; 8 bases are shared with TRBD1. Germline V gene sequence: CDR1 LGHNA, CDR2 YNFKEQ. This CDR3 is 16 amino acids long. The trim removed 1 base at V and 6 bases at J, leaving 11 bases unmatched. In DNA, the CDR3 is TGTGCCAGCAGCCAAGGAGGGACAGGCGGAGTTGGCGAGCAGTACTTC. Translating gives CASSQGGTGGVGEQYF.

The chain is built from TRBV19 and TRBJ2-3; the match to TRBD2 covers 12 bases. The CDR3 contains 18 residues. Germline V gives CDR1 LNHDA, CDR2 SQIVND (reference sequence). V lost 1 base to trimming and J lost 2 bases; unmatched junction nucleotides: 7. The CDR3 spells CASSIGSLAGGITDTQYF. DNA for the CDR3: TGTGCCAGTAGTATAGGCTCACTAGCGGGAGGCATCACAGATACGCAGTATTTT.

The V gene is TRBV14, the J gene TRBJ1-2, with 8 bases lining up with TRBD1. Germline loops: CDR1 SGHDN, CDR2 FVKESK. The trim removed 5 bases at V and 4 bases at J, leaving 3 bases unmatched. CDR3 size: 13 residues. This chain's CDR3 is CASSDRGSYGYTF. In nucleotides, the CDR3 is TGTGCCAGCAGCGACAGGGGCAGCTATGGCTACACCTTC.

This chain connects TRBV7-8 to TRBJ2-7, with TRBD1 as a possible D gene (8 bases). Trimming pared 2 bases from V and 10 bases from J, leaving 21 bases between. The CDR3 extends over 15 amino acids. Per germline, CDR1 SGHVS and CDR2 FQNEAQ. The CDR3, as DNA: TGTGCCAGCAGCTTACCTCCACAGGGGGGGTCTTTTCAGTACTTC. The encoded protein is CASSLPPQGGSFQYF. The whole variable domain, remainder taken from reference TRBV7-8 and TRBJ2-7, is GAGVSQSPRYKVAKRGQDVALRCDPISGHVSLFWYQQALGQGPEFLTYFQNEAQLDKSGLPSDRFFAERPEGSVSTLKIQRTQQEDSAVYLCASSLPPQGGSFQYFGPGTRLTVT.

CDR3 DNA sequence: TGTGCCAGCAGCCCGGGGGCCCCGGGACTAGCGGGAGGAGGGAGTGAAGAGACCCAGTACTTC. It encodes CASSPGAPGLAGGGSEETQYF. The J gene is TRBJ2-5, the V gene TRBV4-2; 15 bases fit TRBD2. The CDR3 runs to 21 residues. Germline V CDR1 and CDR2: LGHNA, YNFKEQ. With 4 bases clipped from V and 3 bases from J, the junction kept 18 bases outside the gene matches.

The chain couples TRBV5-5 to TRBJ1-1; the D gene is possibly TRBD1 (5 bases). The CDR3 loop spans 15 amino acids. The V and J ends lost 4 bases and 1 base respectively, with 14 bases between them. Germline CDR1 is SGHKS and CDR2 is YYEKEE (reference sequence). The DNA for the CDR3 is TGTGCCAGCAGCCTCAGGGCTTGGGGGAACACTGAAGCTTTCTTT. Translating gives CASSLRAWGNTEAFF.

The gene calls are TRBV13 and TRBJ2-1; 7 bases fit TRBD2. The CDR3 covers 16 residues. Germline V gives CDR1 PRHDT, CDR2 FYEKMQ (reference sequence). After removal of 5 bases from V and 5 bases from J, the junction contained 12 bases not matched to a gene. CDR3 loop: CASSPGTTLNDNEQFF. The CDR3 region has the DNA TGTGCCAGCAGCCCTGGGACTACCTTAAATGACAATGAGCAGTTCTTC.

V usage is TRBV19 and J usage is TRBJ1-6, with a weak D call TRBD1 (6 bases). The V end was cut by 5 bases, the J end by 0 bases, with 17 bases between. The CDR3 has 18 residues. Germline V CDR1 and CDR2: LNHDA, SQIVND (reference sequence). CDR3 sequence reads: CASSGSRTESSYNSPLHF. The CDR3 DNA reads as TGTGCCAGTAGTGGATCACGGACAGAAAGCTCCTATAATTCACCCCTCCACTTT.

The V call is TRBV4-2, the J call TRBJ2-7; D unresolved. V was pared by 2 bases and J by 1 base, with 9 bases between. This CDR3 has 14 amino acids. Germline V gives CDR1 LGHNA, CDR2 YNFKEQ. CDR3 amino acids: CASSQSVRSYEQYF. DNA for the CDR3: TGTGCCAGCAGCCAATCCGTCAGGTCCTACGAGCAGTACTTC.

This rearrangement joins TRBV6-1 to TRBJ1-2, with no clear D. CDR3 length: 14 residues. Germline CDR1 MNHNS, CDR2 SASEGT. Deletions cut 2 bases from V and 8 bases from J, with 15 bases between. This chain's CDR3 is CASSEWSSPAGYTF. Here the CDR3 DNA reads TGTGCCAGCAGTGAATGGAGTAGTCCGGCCGGCTACACCTTC.

The V call is TRBV11-2, the J call TRBJ1-4; 7 bases are shared with TRBD1. CDR3 size: 16 residues. Trimming at V came to 5 bases and at J to 4 bases, leaving 10 bases not matched to a gene. Germline CDR1 is SGHAT and CDR2 is FQNNGV. The chain's CDR3 is CASSPQGGPFNEKLFF. In DNA form, the CDR3 reads TGTGCCAGCAGCCCCCAGGGGGGCCCCTTTAATGAAAAACTGTTTTTT.

The genes are TRBV7-9 and TRBJ1-1, with 9 bases lining up with TRBD1. In germline, CDR1 is SEHNR, CDR2 FQNEAQ (reference sequence). V trimming: 2 bases; J trimming: 8 bases; junction bases outside the gene matches: 12. The CDR3 consists of 16 residues. CDR3 coding DNA: TGTGCCAGCAGCTTAAGACAGGGGGGGATCGGAGACGAAGCTTTCTTT. Protein sequence: CASSLRQGGIGDEAFF.

V is TRBV4-1 and J is TRBJ1-1, with D tentatively TRBD1 (5 bases). The germline CDR1 and CDR2 sequences are MGHRA and YSYEKL. Trimming cost V 2 bases and J 0 bases, with 16 bases left between them. CDR3 length: 17 residues. CDR3 protein: CASSQSMGGGMNTEAFF. As DNA, the CDR3 is TGCGCCAGCAGCCAATCGATGGGCGGGGGAATGAACACTGAAGCTTTCTTT.

This sequence joins TRBV7-9 and TRBJ1-1; D is undetermined. The length of the CDR3 is 14 residues. Germline-derived CDR1 and CDR2 are SEHNR and FQNEAQ (reference sequence). Deletions cut 2 bases from V and 3 bases from J, with 10 bases between. The CDR3 DNA reads as TGTGCCAGCAGCTTATTGGGAGGGCACACTGAAGCTTTCTTT. Protein product: CASSLLGGHTEAFF. The variable domain in full, with the rest retrieved from reference TRBV7-9 and TRBJ1-1, is DTGVSQNPRHKITKRGQNVTFRCDPISEHNRLYWYRQTLGQGPEFLTYFQNEAQLEKSRLLSDRFSAERPKGSFSTLEIQRTEQGDSAMYLCASSLLGGHTEAFFGQGTRLTVV.

The J gene is TRBJ2-3, the V gene TRBV20-1; D unclear. Per germline, CDR1 DFQATT and CDR2 SNEGSKA (reference sequence). Trimming removed 3 bases at V and 2 bases at J, with 24 bases between. The CDR3 contains 18 residues. CDR3 sequence reads: CSASSFLHLNPITDTQYF. Written as DNA, the CDR3 is TGCAGTGCTAGTTCCTTTCTCCACCTAAACCCCATCACAGATACGCAGTATTTT.

This chain links TRBV19 with TRBJ2-3; 7 bases match TRBD2. V trimming: 11 bases; J trimming: 2 bases; junction bases outside the gene matches: 7. The CDR3 is 13 amino acids. CDR1 is LNHDA and CDR2 is SQIVND in the germline V gene (reference sequence). The chain's CDR3 is CAGSAGLTDTQYF. Written as DNA, the CDR3 is TGTGCCGGCTCAGCGGGACTCACAGATACGCAGTATTTT.

By sample share, this clone is medium-sized (0.01 to 0.1%). The rearrangement links TRBV29-1 to TRBJ2-5; 7 positions match TRBD2. The germline CDR1 and CDR2 sequences are SQVTM and ANQGSEA. This CDR3 has 14 amino acids. Germline trimming cut 0 bases from V and 6 bases from J; bases unmatched to any gene: 7. CDR3 nucleotides: TGCAGCGTTGAAGATGCCGGGAGCGGGAAGACCCAGTACTTC. Encoded protein: CSVEDAGSGKTQYF.

This clone showed up just once. The CDR3 sequence is CASSTTGFGGYNEQFF. In DNA form, the CDR3 reads TGTGCCAGCAGTACCACAGGGTTTGGCGGTTACAATGAGCAGTTCTTC. The chain is built from TRBV2 and TRBJ2-1; tentative D call: TRBD1 (6 bases). There are 16 residues in the CDR3. V lost 5 bases and J lost 4, with 18 bases in between. The germline gives CDR1 SNHLY, CDR2 FYNNEI.

This clone was counted only a few times. This chain uses TRBV13 with TRBJ2-4; 7 nucleotides agree with TRBD2. V dropped 5 bases and J dropped 7; count of bases not matched to a gene: 8. The CDR3 runs to 14 residues. CDR1 PRHDT and CDR2 FYEKMQ come from the germline V gene (reference sequence). CDR3 coding DNA: TGTGCCAGCAGCGCGGACGCCGGGGGGAACATTCAGTACTTC. It is translated as CASSADAGGNIQYF. The variable domain in full, with the rest retrieved from reference TRBV13 and TRBJ2-4, is AAGVIQSPRHLIKEKRETATLKCYPIPRHDTVYWYQQGPGQDPQFLISFYEKMQSDKGSIPDRFSAQQFSDYHSELNMSSLELGDSALYFCASSADAGGNIQYFGAGTRLSVL.